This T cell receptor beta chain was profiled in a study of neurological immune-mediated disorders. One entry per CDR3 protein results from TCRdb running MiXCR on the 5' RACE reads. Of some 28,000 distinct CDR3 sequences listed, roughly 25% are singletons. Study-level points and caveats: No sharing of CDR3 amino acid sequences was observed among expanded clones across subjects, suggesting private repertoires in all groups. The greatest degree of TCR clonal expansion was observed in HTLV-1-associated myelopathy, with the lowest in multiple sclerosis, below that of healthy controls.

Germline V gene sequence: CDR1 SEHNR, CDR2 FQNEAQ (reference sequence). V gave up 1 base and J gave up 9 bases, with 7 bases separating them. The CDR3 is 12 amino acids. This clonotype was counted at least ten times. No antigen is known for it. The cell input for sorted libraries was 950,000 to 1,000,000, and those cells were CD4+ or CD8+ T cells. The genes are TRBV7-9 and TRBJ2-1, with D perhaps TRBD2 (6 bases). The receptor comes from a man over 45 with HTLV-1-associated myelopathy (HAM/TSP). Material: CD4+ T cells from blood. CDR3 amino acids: CASSLVGGEQFF. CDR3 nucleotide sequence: TGTGCCAGCAGCTTAGTCGGGGGTGAGCAGTTCTTC.